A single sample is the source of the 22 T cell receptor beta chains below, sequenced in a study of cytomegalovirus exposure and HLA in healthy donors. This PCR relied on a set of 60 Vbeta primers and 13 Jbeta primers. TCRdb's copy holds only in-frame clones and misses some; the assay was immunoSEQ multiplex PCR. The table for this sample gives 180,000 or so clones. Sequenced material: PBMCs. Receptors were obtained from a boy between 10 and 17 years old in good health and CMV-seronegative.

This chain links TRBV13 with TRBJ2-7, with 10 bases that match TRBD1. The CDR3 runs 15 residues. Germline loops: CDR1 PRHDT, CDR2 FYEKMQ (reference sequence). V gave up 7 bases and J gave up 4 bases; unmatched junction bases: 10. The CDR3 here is CASTEGQGKAYEQYF. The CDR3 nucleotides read TGTGCCAGCACCGAGGGACAGGGGAAGGCATACGAGCAGTACTTC. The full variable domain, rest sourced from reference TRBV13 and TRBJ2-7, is AAGVIQSPRHLIKEKRETATLKCYPIPRHDTVYWYQQGPGQDPQFLISFYEKMQSDKGSIPDRFSAQQFSDYHSELNMSSLELGDSALYFCASTEGQGKAYEQYFGPGTRLTVT.

This CDR3 reads CASALGGLAGGETQYF. In DNA, the CDR3 is TGTGCTAGTGCCTTGGGGGGACTAGCGGGGGGGGAGACCCAGTACTTC. The rearrangement links TRBV12-5 to TRBJ2-5; TRBD2 aligns across 16 bases. From germline, CDR1 is LGHNT and CDR2 FRNRAP. The ends lost 7 bases at V and 5 bases at J; junction bases unmatched: 7. CDR3 length: 16 amino acids.

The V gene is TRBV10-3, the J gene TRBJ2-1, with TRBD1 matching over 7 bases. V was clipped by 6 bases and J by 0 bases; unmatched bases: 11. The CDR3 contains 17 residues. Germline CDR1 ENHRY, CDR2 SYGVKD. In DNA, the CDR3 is TGTGCCATCAGGGGGACAGTGAACTACAGCTCCTACAATGAGCAGTTCTTC. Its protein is CAIRGTVNYSSYNEQFF.

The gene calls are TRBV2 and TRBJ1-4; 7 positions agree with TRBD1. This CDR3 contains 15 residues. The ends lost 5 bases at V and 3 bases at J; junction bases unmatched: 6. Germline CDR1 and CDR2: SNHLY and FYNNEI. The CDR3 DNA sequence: TGTGCCAGCAGTCCACAGGGGTTGTCTAATGAAAAACTGTTTTTT. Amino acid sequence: CASSPQGLSNEKLFF. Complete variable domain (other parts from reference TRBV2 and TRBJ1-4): EPEVTQTPSHQVTQMGQEVILRCVPISNHLYFYWYRQILGQKVEFLVSFYNNEISEKSEIFDDQFSVERPDGSNFTLKIRSTKLEDSAMYFCASSPQGLSNEKLFFGSGTQLSVL.

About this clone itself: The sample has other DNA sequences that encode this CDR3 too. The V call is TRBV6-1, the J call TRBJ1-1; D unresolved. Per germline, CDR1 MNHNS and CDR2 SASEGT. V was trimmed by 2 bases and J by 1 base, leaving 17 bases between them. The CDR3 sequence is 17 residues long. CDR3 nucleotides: TGTGCCAGCAGTGAACGGGATTTTGGCAGCTCGAACACTGAAGCTTTCTTT. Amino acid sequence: CASSERDFGSSNTEAFF.

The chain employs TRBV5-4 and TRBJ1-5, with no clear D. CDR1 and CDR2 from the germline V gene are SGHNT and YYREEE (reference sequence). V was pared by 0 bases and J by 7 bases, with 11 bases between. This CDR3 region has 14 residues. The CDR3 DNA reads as TGTGCCAGCAGCTTGGGGCCGGGTTTACAGCCCCAGCATTTT. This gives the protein CASSLGPGLQPQHF.

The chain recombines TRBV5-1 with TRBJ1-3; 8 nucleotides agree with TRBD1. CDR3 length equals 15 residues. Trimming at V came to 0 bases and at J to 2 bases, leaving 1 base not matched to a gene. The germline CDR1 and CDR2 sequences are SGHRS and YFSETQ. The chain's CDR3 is CASSLGGQAGNTIYF. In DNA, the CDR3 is TGCGCCAGCAGCTTGGGGGGACAGGCTGGAAACACCATATATTTT.

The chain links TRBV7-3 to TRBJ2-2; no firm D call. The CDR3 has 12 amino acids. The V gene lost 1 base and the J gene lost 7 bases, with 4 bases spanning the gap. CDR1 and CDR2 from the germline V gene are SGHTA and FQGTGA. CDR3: CASSLINGELFF. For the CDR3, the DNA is TGTGCCAGCAGCTTAATAAACGGGGAGCTGTTTTTT.

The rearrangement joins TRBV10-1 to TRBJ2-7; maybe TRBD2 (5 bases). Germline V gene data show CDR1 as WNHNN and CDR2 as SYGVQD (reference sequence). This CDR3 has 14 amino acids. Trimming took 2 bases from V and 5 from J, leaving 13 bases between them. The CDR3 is CASSEAPGNNEQYF. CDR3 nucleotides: TGCGCCAGCAGTGAGGCCCCGGGAAACAACGAGCAGTACTTC.

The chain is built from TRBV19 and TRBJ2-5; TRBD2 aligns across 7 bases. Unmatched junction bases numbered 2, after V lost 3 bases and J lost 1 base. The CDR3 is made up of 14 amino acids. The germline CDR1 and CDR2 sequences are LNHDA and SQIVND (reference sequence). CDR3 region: CASSMRGSQETQYF. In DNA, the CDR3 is TGTGCCAGTAGTATGCGGGGGAGCCAAGAGACCCAGTACTTC.

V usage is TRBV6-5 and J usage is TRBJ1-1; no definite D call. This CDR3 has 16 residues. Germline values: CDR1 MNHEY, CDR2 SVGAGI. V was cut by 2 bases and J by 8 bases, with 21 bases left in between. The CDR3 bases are TGTGCCAGCAGTTACGCACGAAGAATGGGTACGACAGAAGCTTTCTTT. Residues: CASSYARRMGTTEAFF.

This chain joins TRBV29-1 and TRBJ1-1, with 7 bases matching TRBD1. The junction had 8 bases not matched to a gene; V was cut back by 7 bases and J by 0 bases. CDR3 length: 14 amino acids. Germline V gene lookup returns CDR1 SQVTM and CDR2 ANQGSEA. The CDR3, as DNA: TGCAGCGGACTCTGGACAGGACTGAACACTGAAGCTTTCTTT. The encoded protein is CSGLWTGLNTEAFF.

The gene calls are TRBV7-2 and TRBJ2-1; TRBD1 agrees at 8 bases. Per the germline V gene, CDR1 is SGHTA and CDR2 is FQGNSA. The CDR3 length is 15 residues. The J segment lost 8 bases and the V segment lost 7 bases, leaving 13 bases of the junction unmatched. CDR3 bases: TGTGCCAGCACCCCCCAGGGACCAGGGGGCGATGAGCAGTTCTTC. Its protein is CASTPQGPGGDEQFF. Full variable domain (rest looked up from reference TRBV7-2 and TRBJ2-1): GAGVSQSPSNKVTEKGKDVELRCDPISGHTALYWYRQSLGQGLEFLIYFQGNSAPDKSGLPSDRFSAERTGGSVSTLTIQRTQQEDSAVYLCASTPQGPGGDEQFFGPGTRLTVL.

The CDR3 DNA follows: TGTGCCAGCCGATTGCAATCCGAGGGGAACACTGAAGCTTTCTTT. Translation gives CASRLQSEGNTEAFF. This chain connects TRBV2 to TRBJ1-1; D gene ambiguous. This CDR3 is built from 15 residues. Germline V gene sequence: CDR1 SNHLY, CDR2 FYNNEI. Deletions cut 8 bases from V and 1 base from J, with 17 bases between.

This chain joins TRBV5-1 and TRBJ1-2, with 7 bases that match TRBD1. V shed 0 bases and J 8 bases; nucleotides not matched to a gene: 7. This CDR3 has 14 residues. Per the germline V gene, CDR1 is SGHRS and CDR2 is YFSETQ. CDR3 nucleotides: TGCGCCAGCAGCTTGGCCGACAGGGTCGAAGGCTACACCTTC. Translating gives CASSLADRVEGYTF.

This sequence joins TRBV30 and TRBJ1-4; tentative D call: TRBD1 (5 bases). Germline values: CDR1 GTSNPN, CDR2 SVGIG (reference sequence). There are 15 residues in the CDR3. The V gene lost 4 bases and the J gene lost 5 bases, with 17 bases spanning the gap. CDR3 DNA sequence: TGTGCCTGGAATCATTACTACGGGGGGAATGAAAAACTGTTTTTT. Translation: CAWNHYYGGNEKLFF.

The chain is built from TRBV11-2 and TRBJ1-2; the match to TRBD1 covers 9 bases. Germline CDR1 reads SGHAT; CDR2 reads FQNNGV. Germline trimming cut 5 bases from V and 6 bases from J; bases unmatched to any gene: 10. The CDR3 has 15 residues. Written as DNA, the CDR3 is TGTGCCAGCAGCGGACTTTGGGGACAGGGAAATGGCTACACCTTC. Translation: CASSGLWGQGNGYTF. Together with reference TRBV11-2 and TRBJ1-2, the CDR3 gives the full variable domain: EAGVAQSPRYKIIEKRQSVAFWCNPISGHATLYWYQQILGQGPKLLIQFQNNGVVDDSQLPKDRFSAERLKGVDSTLKIQPAKLEDSAVYLCASSGLWGQGNGYTFGSGTRLTVV.

The CDR3 region is CASSHDPLWGQGISYNEQFF. The CDR3, as DNA: TGCGCCAGCAGCCATGACCCGCTATGGGGTCAGGGAATCTCCTACAATGAGCAGTTCTTC. V gene TRBV4-1 combines with J gene TRBJ2-1, with D maybe TRBD1 (5 bases). V lost 3 bases to trimming and J lost 0 bases, with 24 bases between them. Germline CDR1 reads MGHRA; CDR2 reads YSYEKL. The CDR3 spans 20 residues.

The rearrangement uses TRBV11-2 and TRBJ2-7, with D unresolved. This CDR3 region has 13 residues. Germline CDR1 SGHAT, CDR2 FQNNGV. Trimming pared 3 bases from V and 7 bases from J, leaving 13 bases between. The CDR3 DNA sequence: TGTGCCAGCAGCTTGAGGCGTGGCGTGGAGCAGTACTTC. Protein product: CASSLRRGVEQYF.

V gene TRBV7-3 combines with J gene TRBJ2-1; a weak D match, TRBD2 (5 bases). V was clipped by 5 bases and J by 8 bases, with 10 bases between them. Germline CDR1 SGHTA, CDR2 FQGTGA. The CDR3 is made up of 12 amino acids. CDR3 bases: TGTGCCAGCAGCAGAGGGTTCGATGAGCAGTTCTTC. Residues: CASSRGFDEQFF.

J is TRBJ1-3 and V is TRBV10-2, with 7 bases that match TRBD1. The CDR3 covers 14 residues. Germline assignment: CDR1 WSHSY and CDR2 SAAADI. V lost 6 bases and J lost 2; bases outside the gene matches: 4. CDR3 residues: CASRDTGAGNTIYF. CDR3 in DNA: TGCGCCAGCAGGGACACAGGGGCTGGAAACACCATATATTTT.

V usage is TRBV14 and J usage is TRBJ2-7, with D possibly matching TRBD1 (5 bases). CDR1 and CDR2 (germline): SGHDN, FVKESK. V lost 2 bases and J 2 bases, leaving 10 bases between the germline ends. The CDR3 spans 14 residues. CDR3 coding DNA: TGTGCCAGCAGCCAACTCAGACAGACCTACGAGCAGTACTTC. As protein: CASSQLRQTYEQYF.